This TCR beta chain is from a study of blood T cell repertoires in COVID-19. About the study: Material from acute and convalescent COVID-19 was sourced from the United States, Italy and Spain.

Authors' processing steps: Estimation of nucleated cell counts was performed using reference gene primer amplification. Repertoires were generated with immunoSEQ multiplex PCR, while TCRdb's copy carries only in-frame clones and drops some. D and trimming come from the DNA, and the V and J calls and clone size come from that table. The sample holds hundreds of thousands of clones; 86% are singletons and the top ten take roughly 5.7%. With V trimmed by 7 bases and J by 3 bases, 9 bases remained unmatched. This CDR3 is 15 amino acids long. Germline CDR1 is ENHRY and CDR2 is SYGVKD. This receptor was identified in a man at least 80 years old with acute or convalescent COVID-19. This chain links TRBV10-3 with TRBJ1-2, with 9 bases aligning to TRBD1. Sequencing was performed on peripheral blood. CDR3 sequence (DNA): TGTGCCATCAACGGTCGGGACAGGGAAGACTATGGCTACACCTTC. It codes for CAINGRDREDYGYTF.